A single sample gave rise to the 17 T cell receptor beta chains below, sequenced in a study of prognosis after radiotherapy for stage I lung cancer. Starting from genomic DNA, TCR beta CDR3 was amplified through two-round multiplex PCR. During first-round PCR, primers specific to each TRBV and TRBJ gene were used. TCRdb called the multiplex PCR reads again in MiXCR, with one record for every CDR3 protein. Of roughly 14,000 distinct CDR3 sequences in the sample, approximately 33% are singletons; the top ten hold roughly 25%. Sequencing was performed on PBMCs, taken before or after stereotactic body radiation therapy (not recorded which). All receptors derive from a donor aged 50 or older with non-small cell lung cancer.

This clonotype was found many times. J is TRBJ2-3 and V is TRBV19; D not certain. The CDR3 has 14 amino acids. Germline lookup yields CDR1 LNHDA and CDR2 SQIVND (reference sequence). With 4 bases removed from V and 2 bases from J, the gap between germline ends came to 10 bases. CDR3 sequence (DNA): TGTGCCAGTAGTACAAATCAGTACACAGATACGCAGTATTTT. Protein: CASSTNQYTDTQYF.

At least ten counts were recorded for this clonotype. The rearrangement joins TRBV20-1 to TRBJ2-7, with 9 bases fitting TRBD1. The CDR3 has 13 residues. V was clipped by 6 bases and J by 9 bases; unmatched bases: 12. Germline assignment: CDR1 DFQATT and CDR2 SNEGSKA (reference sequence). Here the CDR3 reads CSAHTGGPLLQYF. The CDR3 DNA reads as TGCAGTGCGCATACAGGGGGCCCCTTACTGCAGTACTTC.

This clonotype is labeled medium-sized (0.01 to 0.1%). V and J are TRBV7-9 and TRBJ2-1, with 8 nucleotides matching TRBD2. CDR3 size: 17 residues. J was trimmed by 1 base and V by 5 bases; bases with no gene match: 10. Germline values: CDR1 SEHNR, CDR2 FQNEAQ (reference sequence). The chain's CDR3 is CASSPKLAGKSYNEQFF. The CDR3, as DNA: TGTGCCAGCAGCCCAAAGTTAGCGGGAAAATCCTACAATGAGCAGTTCTTC. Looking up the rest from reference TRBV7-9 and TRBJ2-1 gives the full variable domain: DTGVSQNPRHKITKRGQNVTFRCDPISEHNRLYWYRQTLGQGPEFLTYFQNEAQLEKSRLLSDRFSAERPKGSFSTLEIQRTEQGDSAMYLCASSPKLAGKSYNEQFFGPGTRLTVL.

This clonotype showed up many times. CDR3 amino acids: CASSLNGVAKSGANVLTF. The CDR3 nucleotides are TGTGCCAGCAGTTTAAATGGGGTCGCCAAATCTGGGGCCAACGTCCTGACTTTC. This chain uses TRBV27 with TRBJ2-6; no clear D gene. V was shortened by 2 bases and J by 1 base, with 15 bases between the two germline ends. Germline V lookup: CDR1 MNHEY, CDR2 SMNVEV (reference sequence). There are 18 residues in the CDR3. The full variable domain, rest sourced from reference TRBV27 and TRBJ2-6, is EAQVTQNPRYLITVTGKKLTVTCSQNMNHEYMSWYRQDPGLGLRQIYYSMNVEVTDKGDVPEGYKVSRKEKRNFPLILESPSPNQTSLYFCASSLNGVAKSGANVLTFGAGSRLTVL.

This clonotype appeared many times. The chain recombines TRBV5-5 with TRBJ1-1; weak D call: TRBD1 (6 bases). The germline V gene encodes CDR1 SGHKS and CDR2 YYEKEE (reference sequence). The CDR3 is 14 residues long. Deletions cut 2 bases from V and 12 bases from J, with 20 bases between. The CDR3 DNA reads TGTGCCAGCAGCTTTGGCGCGGGGGGCGCGATCCCTTTCTTT. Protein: CASSFGAGGAIPFF.

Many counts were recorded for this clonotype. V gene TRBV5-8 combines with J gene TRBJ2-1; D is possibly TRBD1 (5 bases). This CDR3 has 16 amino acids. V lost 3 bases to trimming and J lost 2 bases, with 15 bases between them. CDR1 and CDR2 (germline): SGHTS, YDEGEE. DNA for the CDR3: TGTGCCAGCAGCTCTTCTACAGGAAAGGCCTACAATGAGCAGTTCTTC. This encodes CASSSSTGKAYNEQFF. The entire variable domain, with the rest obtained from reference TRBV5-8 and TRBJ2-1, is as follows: EAGVTQSPTHLIKTRGQQATLRCSPISGHTSVYWYQQALGLGLQFLLWYDEGEERNRGNFPPRFSGRQFPNYSSELNVNALELEDSALYLCASSSSTGKAYNEQFFGPGTRLTVL.

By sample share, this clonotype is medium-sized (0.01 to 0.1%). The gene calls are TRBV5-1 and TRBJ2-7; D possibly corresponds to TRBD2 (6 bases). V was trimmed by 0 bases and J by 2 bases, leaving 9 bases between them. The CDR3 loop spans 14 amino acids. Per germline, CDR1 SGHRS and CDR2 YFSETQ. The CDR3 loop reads CASSLGRGPYEQYF. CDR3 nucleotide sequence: TGCGCCAGCAGCTTGGGGAGGGGACCCTACGAGCAGTACTTC.

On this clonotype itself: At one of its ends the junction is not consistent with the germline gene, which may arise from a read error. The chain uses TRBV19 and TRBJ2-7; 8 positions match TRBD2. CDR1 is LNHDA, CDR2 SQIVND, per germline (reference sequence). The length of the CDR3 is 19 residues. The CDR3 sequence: CSSTSGSAGVRGRSYEQYF. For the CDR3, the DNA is TGTTCCAGTACCTCAGGATCAGCGGGAGTCCGAGGGAGGTCCTACGAGCAGTACTTC.

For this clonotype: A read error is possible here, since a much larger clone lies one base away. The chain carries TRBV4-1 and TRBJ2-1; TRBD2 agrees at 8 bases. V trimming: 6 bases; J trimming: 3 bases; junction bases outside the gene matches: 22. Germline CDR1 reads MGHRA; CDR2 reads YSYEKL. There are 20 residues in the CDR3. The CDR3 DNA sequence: TGCGCCAGCAGACAATCGGCGTTGGTCCGGGTAGGGACTAGCTACAATGAGCAGTTCTTC. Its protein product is CASRQSALVRVGTSYNEQFF.

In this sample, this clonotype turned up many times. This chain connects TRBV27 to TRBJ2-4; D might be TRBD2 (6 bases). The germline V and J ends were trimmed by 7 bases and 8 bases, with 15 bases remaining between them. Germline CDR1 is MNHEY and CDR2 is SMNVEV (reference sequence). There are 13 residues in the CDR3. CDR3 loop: CASKGRPGDIQYF. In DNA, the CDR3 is TGTGCCAGCAAAGGCAGGCCGGGGGACATTCAGTACTTC.

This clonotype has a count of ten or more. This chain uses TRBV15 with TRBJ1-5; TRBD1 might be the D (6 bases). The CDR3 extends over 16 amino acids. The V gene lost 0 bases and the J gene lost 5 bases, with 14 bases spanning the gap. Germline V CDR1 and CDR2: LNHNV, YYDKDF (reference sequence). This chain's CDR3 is CATSRDFRGGDQPQHF. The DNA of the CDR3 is TGTGCCACCAGCAGAGATTTTCGAGGGGGGGATCAGCCCCAGCATTTT.

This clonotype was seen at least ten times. The CDR3 region has the DNA TGTGCCAGCAGCTCCATTGGCGCCAGCAACACTGAAGCTTTCTTT. It encodes CASSSIGASNTEAFF. This chain uses TRBV7-3 with TRBJ1-1; D is unresolved. The CDR3 runs to 15 residues. The germline V gene has CDR1 SGHTA and CDR2 FQGTGA. The V end lost 4 bases, the J end lost 2 bases, and 14 bases lay between the germline ends.

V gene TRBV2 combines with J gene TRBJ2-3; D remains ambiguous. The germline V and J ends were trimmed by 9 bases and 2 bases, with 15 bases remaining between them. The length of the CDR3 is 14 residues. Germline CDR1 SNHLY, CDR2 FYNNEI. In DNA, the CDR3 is TGTGCCAGAGGCCGGACGGACCACACAGATACGCAGTATTTT. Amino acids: CARGRTDHTDTQYF.

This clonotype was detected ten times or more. CDR3 nucleotide sequence: TGTGCCAGCTCACCACGGACTCGGATATTTACAGGGGGACTCTACGAGCAGTACTTC. The encoded protein is CASSPRTRIFTGGLYEQYF. The chain links TRBV18 to TRBJ2-7; 8 bases line up with TRBD1. CDR1 KGHSH and CDR2 LQKENI come from the germline V gene. The junction had 17 bases not matched to a gene; V was cut back by 1 base and J by 3 bases. CDR3 length equals 19 residues.

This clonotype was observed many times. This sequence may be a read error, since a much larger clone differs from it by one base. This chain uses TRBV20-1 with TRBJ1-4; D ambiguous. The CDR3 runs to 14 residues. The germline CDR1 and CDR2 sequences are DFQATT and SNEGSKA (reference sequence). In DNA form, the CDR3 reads TGCAGTGCTAGGTCGGGGTGGGGTAATGAAAAACTGCTTTTT. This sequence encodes CSARSGWGNEKLLF.

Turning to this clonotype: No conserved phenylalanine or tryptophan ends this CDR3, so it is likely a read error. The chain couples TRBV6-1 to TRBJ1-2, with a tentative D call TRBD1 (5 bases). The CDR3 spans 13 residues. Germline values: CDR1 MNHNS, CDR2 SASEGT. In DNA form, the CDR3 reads TGTGACAGCAGTGAAGGGACCGTCTATGGCTACACCTTA. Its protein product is CDSSEGTVYGYTL.

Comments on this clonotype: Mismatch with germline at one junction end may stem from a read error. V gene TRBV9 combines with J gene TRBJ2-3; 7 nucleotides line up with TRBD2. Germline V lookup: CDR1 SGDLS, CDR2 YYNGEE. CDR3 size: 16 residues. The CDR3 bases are TGTGCCAGAAGCTGGGGCGGGGGTTCAAGCACGGATACGCAGTATTTT. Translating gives CARSWGGGSSTDTQYF.